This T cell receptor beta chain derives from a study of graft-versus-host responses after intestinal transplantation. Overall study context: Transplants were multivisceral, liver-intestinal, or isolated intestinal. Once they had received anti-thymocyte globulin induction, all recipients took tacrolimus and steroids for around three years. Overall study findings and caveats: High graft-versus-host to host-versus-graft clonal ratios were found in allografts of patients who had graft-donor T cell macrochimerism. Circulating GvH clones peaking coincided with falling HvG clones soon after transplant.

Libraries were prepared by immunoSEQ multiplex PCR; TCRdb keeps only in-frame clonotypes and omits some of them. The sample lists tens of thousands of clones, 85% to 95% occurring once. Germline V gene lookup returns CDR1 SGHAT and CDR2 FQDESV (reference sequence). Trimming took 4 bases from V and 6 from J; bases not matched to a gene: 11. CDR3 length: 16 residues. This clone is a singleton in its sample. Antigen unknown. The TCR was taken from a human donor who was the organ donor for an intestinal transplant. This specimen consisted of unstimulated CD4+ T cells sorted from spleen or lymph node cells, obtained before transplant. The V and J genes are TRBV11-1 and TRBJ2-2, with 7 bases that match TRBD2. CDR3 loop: CASSSKLAVEAGELFF. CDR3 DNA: TGTGCCAGCAGCTCGAAGCTAGCGGTGGAGGCCGGGGAGCTGTTTTTT.